The present entry profiles one T cell receptor (beta chain) with its context. This clonotype has only a few counts. Its antigen is still unknown. Per-base quality was not reported, and no clone a single base away is much larger than it. Trimming takes 6 bases from V and 3 bases from J, and the germline ends sit 15 bases apart. CDR1 and CDR2, per the germline V gene, are MDHEN and SYDVKM. The cysteine opens and the phenylalanine closes a CDR3 of 15 amino acids. Just the 45-base CDR3 DNA is kept, in frame starting at base 1. The treatment or condition tag for this specimen amounts to: allogeneic hematopoietic cell transplantation with graft depleted of TCRalphabeta T cells and CD19 B cells. TCRalphabeta/CD19-depleted allogeneic hematopoietic cell grafts were given to the transplant recipients, all of whom were children. This entry belongs to a study of T-cell reconstitution after alpha-beta-depleted transplantation in children (dated by TCRdb to about 2016). Turning to the overall study: The study quantitatively tracked T-cell immune reconstitution after TCRalphabeta/CD19-depleted allogeneic hematopoietic cell transplantation in children using TCR repertoire profiling.

Libraries came from PCR. Sequencer: Illumina HiSeq 2500. Molecular barcoding was employed in the preparation of TCR libraries, with unique molecular identifiers being used to normalize TCRbeta repertoire quantification. The public sequencing data were trimmed at Q25 with fastp and processed into clonotypes with MiXCR by TCRdb, which kept only in-frame beta chains. For every CDR3 protein sequence, its rows merge into one entry that carries the most common genes and DNA. The sample has a few hundred thousand distinct CDR3 sequences on record, 13% of them singletons. Over 2% of the sample goes to the ten largest clones. Results and caveats for the whole study, not just this receptor: In some patients, high TCRbeta diversity at day 60 was attributed to recipient T cells and intrathymic progenitors that had survived conditioning. About two months after transplant, the apparently early recovery of alphabetaT-cell counts reportedly depended on just several hundred clones that had expanded rapidly and came from non-depleted graft cells. Over subsequent months, a decline in hyperexpanded clone frequencies was noted, and after one year, T-cell counts and TCRbeta diversity were mostly ascribed to newly produced T cells.

The source was PBMCs, mostly from graft donor cells, collected 360 days after TCRalphabeta/CD19-depleted stem cell transplant. The source is a male patient younger than 18 who had a stem cell transplant for acute myeloid leukemia, so the T cells may come from the graft donor. The rearranged chain carries TRBV28 and TRBJ2-1, with the D gene not clear enough to name. The CDR3 here reads CASSYGRIDYNEQFF. The bases read TGTGCCAGCAGCTACGGACGGATCGACTACAATGAGCAGTTCTTC.